This paragraph reports one T cell receptor (beta chain). The antigen remains unidentified. This entry belongs to a study of beta chain features in type 1 diabetes. Of the isolated RNA, all was reverse transcribed, and so the sequenced material was expressed TCRB transcripts. The protocol was immunoSEQ multiplex PCR, while the TCRdb copy is restricted to in-frame clones and leaves out a portion. The table lists about 160,000 clones, over 55% of them singletons. There was one heparinised blood draw per donor, averaging about 110 mL. CD45RO/CCR7/CD25/CD127/CD95/CD27 separated CD4+ naive, central memory, regulatory and stem cell-like memory cells by sorting. Study-wide results and caveats: The study notes PCR might favor shorter templates equally in patients and controls. Type 1 diabetes patients had TCRB CDR3s that were shorter (moderately but significantly so) in all four CD4+ subsets.

The CDR3 runs 11 residues. Trimming took off 5 bases at V and 9 bases at J, with 9 bases between the two ends. The germline V gene has CDR1 PRHDT and CDR2 FYEKMQ (reference sequence). The origin of this receptor is a man aged 30 to 45 with type 1 diabetes. Sequencing input: naive CD4+ T cells from blood. The chain is built from TRBV13 and TRBJ2-3; D remains ambiguous. The CDR3 loop reads CASSDGPTQYF. The DNA of the CDR3 is TGTGCCAGCAGCGATGGCCCGACGCAGTATTTT.